These 15 T cell receptor beta chains came from one sample sequenced in a study of cytomegalovirus exposure and HLA in healthy donors. The primer mix had 60 Vbeta and 13 Jbeta primers. Libraries were prepared by immunoSEQ multiplex PCR; TCRdb keeps only in-frame clonotypes and omits some of them. This table has over 150,000 clones, around 68% appearing once. Sequencing was done on a sample of PBMCs. Receptor source: a man aged 50 or older in good health and CMV-seronegative.

This clone was observed a handful of times. The chain carries TRBV7-9 and TRBJ1-4, with unresolved D. Between the trimmed V and J ends, which lost 0 bases and 7 bases, there was a span of 9 bases. Germline assignment: CDR1 SEHNR and CDR2 FQNEAQ (reference sequence). CDR3 length equals 14 residues. The CDR3 region has the DNA TGTGCCAGCAGCTTAGCGTCAGGTGGTGAAAAACTGTTTTTT. It yields the protein CASSLASGGEKLFF.

The chain combines TRBV15 with TRBJ2-3; D perhaps matches TRBD1 (6 bases). Germline CDR1 LNHNV, CDR2 YYDKDF (reference sequence). The ends were cut back, 1 base at V and 4 bases at J, with 12 bases in the middle. The CDR3 is made up of 15 amino acids. The CDR3 spells CATSRVYREADTQYF. The CDR3 DNA is TGTGCCACCAGCAGAGTTTACAGGGAAGCAGATACGCAGTATTTT.

This chain links TRBV6-1 with TRBJ1-2; 7 nucleotides align to TRBD1. The CDR3 is made up of 13 amino acids. In germline, CDR1 is MNHNS, CDR2 SASEGT. V lost 4 bases and J lost 4; bases outside the gene matches: 3. As DNA, the CDR3 is TGTGCCAGCAGTGCCCGGGACAGCTATGGCTACACCTTC. Amino acid sequence: CASSARDSYGYTF.

A few counts support this clone. The chain recombines TRBV28 with TRBJ2-7, with 9 bases identical to TRBD1. V lost 1 base, J lost 4 bases, and 8 bases stayed unmatched. This CDR3 region has 16 residues. Germline V CDR1 and CDR2: MDHEN, SYDVKM. CDR3 loop: CASSLFPGTGTYEQYF. The CDR3 DNA is TGTGCCAGCAGTTTATTCCCCGGGACAGGGACGTACGAGCAGTACTTC.

This clone has only a few counts. This chain uses TRBV2 with TRBJ2-7, with TRBD1 matching 7 bases. Germline V gene sequence: CDR1 SNHLY, CDR2 FYNNEI. This CDR3 contains 16 residues. V shed 3 bases, J shed 3 bases, and the junction held 11 bases outside the gene matches. The CDR3 loop is CASSDLDRVSFYEQYF. The DNA of the CDR3 is TGTGCCAGCAGTGACCTAGACAGGGTTTCTTTCTACGAGCAGTACTTC.

The chain recombines TRBV28 with TRBJ2-5, with D perhaps TRBD1 (6 bases). This CDR3 has 16 amino acids. The V gene lost 2 bases and the J gene lost 6 bases, with 19 bases spanning the gap. Germline V gives CDR1 MDHEN, CDR2 SYDVKM. The CDR3 coding sequence is TGTGCCAGCAGTTTACCCCAGGACAGTTTAGGGAAGACCCAGTACTTC. It is translated as CASSLPQDSLGKTQYF.

J is TRBJ1-1 and V is TRBV5-4; D call uncertain. V was trimmed by 2 bases and J by 1 base, leaving 18 bases between them. This CDR3 comprises 17 residues. CDR1 and CDR2 (germline): SGHNT, YYREEE (reference sequence). CDR3 sequence reads: CASSLSTQAGRNTEAFF. For the CDR3, the DNA is TGTGCCAGCAGCTTAAGCACTCAAGCCGGGAGGAACACTGAAGCTTTCTTT.

This clone was seen a handful of times. This chain links TRBV4-1 with TRBJ1-2; 9 bases line up with TRBD1. The germline gives CDR1 MGHRA, CDR2 YSYEKL. The CDR3 runs 15 residues. V gave up 5 bases and J gave up 4 bases; unmatched junction bases: 8. The CDR3 loop is CASSSQGANPYGYTF. The CDR3 DNA is TGCGCCAGCAGCTCACAGGGGGCGAATCCCTATGGCTACACCTTC.

The chain combines TRBV19 with TRBJ1-1, with D possibly being TRBD1 (6 bases). The V and J ends lost 6 bases and 4 bases respectively, with 12 bases between them. Germline CDR1 reads LNHDA; CDR2 reads SQIVND (reference sequence). The CDR3 has 13 amino acids. The CDR3 DNA sequence: TGTGCCAGTAGCCCTACAGGGAGCACTGAAGCTTTCTTT. Protein: CASSPTGSTEAFF.

The chain is built from TRBV4-2 and TRBJ1-2, with D uncertain. This CDR3 has 15 residues. Germline V lookup: CDR1 LGHNA, CDR2 YNFKEQ. V shed 1 base and J shed 4 bases, with 13 bases lying between them. DNA for the CDR3: TGTGCCAGCAGCCAAGCAACCCAAGGAGCCTATGGCTACACCTTC. Amino acid sequence: CASSQATQGAYGYTF.

The chain employs TRBV18 and TRBJ2-7; tentative D call: TRBD1 (6 bases). Germline CDR1 KGHSH, CDR2 LQKENI. Trimming stripped 3 bases from V and 4 bases from J, with 13 bases between. CDR3 length equals 14 residues. The CDR3 loop reads CASSPPGVEYEQYF. CDR3 nucleotide sequence: TGTGCCAGCTCACCCCCAGGGGTTGAGTACGAGCAGTACTTC.

The chain combines TRBV7-2 with TRBJ1-1, with 7 positions matching TRBD1. The CDR3 extends over 15 amino acids. V shed 1 base, J shed 5 bases, and the junction held 7 bases outside the gene matches. Germline V gene data show CDR1 as SGHTA and CDR2 as FQGNSA. As DNA, the CDR3 is TGTGCCAGCAGCTTAGTGGGGGCCAGGGGGACTGAAGCTTTCTTT. Protein product: CASSLVGARGTEAFF.

The V and J genes are TRBV11-3 and TRBJ2-3; 15 bases fit TRBD2. The CDR3 totals 16 residues. Germline trimming cut 5 bases from V and 5 bases from J; bases unmatched to any gene: 5. The germline gives CDR1 SGHNT, CDR2 YENEEA. The CDR3 is CASSPGLAGGVDTQYF. The CDR3 coding sequence is TGTGCCAGCAGCCCGGGACTAGCGGGGGGAGTAGATACGCAGTATTTT.

The rearrangement links TRBV28 to TRBJ1-3; 8 bases are shared with TRBD1. The CDR3 totals 16 residues. The V and J ends lost 4 bases and 2 bases, in that order; junction bases with no gene match: 7. Looked up from germline, CDR1 is MDHEN and CDR2 is SYDVKM. The CDR3 DNA sequence: TGTGCCAGCAGTTCCAACTCCAGGGGGCCTGGAAACACCATATATTTT. Amino acids: CASSSNSRGPGNTIYF.

This chain connects TRBV7-2 to TRBJ2-5; 8 positions agree with TRBD1. Germline-derived CDR1 and CDR2 are SGHTA and FQGNSA. Germline trimming cut 1 base from V and 0 bases from J; bases unmatched to any gene: 1. This CDR3 is 15 amino acids long. CDR3 in amino acids: CASSLGTGYQETQYF. The DNA of the CDR3 is TGTGCCAGCAGCTTAGGGACAGGGTACCAAGAGACCCAGTACTTC. Together with reference TRBV7-2 and TRBJ2-5, the CDR3 gives the full variable domain: GAGVSQSPSNKVTEKGKDVELRCDPISGHTALYWYRQSLGQGLEFLIYFQGNSAPDKSGLPSDRFSAERTGGSVSTLTIQRTQQEDSAVYLCASSLGTGYQETQYFGPGTRLLVL.